This TCR beta chain emerged from a study of PD-1 blockade in classical Hodgkin lymphoma. The overall study: Every 2 weeks, patients had 3 mg/kg nivolumab intravenously. Points from the study as a whole: Diminished baseline TCR diversity has been reported in newly diagnosed patients relative to healthy donors. CD8+ TCR diversity did not rise significantly by C4D1, unlike CD4+.

Concerning this clone: Its antigen is currently unknown.

V lost 3 bases and J 2 bases, leaving 11 bases between the germline ends. The CDR3 covers 14 residues. Germline V lookup: CDR1 SGHNT, CDR2 YYREEE (reference sequence). All trial patients relapsed after autologous stem cell transplantation. Classifying best responses yielded complete response, partial response or progressive disease. Sequencing was performed with immunoSEQ multiplex PCR; in TCRdb, only in-frame clones are kept and a portion is missing. The table shows just over 60,000 clones, with 70% to 90% occurring only once. The chain combines TRBV5-4 with TRBJ2-5; TRBD2 might be the D (6 bases). Specimen: peripheral blood mononuclear cells (PBMCs), collected at baseline. The receptor comes from a human donor with classical Hodgkin lymphoma. The CDR3 nucleotides read TGTGCCAGCAGCTCGGGACTCTTACAAGAGACCCAGTACTTC. Encoded protein: CASSSGLLQETQYF.